These 32 T cell receptor beta chains were all obtained from the same sample, sequenced in a study of cytomegalovirus exposure and HLA in healthy donors. The PCR made use of 60 Vbeta and 13 Jbeta primers. Clones were read by immunoSEQ multiplex PCR, and TCRdb kept only the in-frame ones, dropping some. The sample shows 130,000 or so clones, more than 70% of them seen only once. What was sequenced was PBMCs. These receptors were taken from a woman in her twenties or thirties in good health and CMV-seropositive.

The rearrangement links TRBV7-9 to TRBJ2-5, with 7 bases identical to TRBD1. With V trimmed by 1 base and J by 5 bases, 7 bases remained unmatched. This CDR3 has 15 amino acids. Germline loops: CDR1 SEHNR, CDR2 FQNEAQ (reference sequence). CDR3 amino acids: CASSLVQGIKETQYF. The CDR3 coding sequence is TGTGCCAGCAGCTTAGTACAGGGGATAAAGGAGACCCAGTACTTC.

The rearrangement joins TRBV9 to TRBJ2-7; D is perhaps TRBD2 (6 bases). V lost 4 bases, J lost 0 bases, and 11 bases lay in between. The CDR3 has 14 residues. Germline assignment: CDR1 SGDLS and CDR2 YYNGEE. The CDR3: CASSPLGSSYEQYF. DNA for the CDR3: TGTGCCAGCAGCCCTCTCGGGAGCTCCTACGAGCAGTACTTC.

The chain has TRBV19 and TRBJ1-5; D unresolved. The CDR3 loop spans 15 amino acids. Germline CDR1 and CDR2: LNHDA and SQIVND (reference sequence). V lost 3 bases, J lost 0 bases, and 9 bases lay in between. CDR3 nucleotides: TGTGCCAGTAGTATTACCGGACTTAGCAATCAGCCCCAGCATTTT. Its translation is CASSITGLSNQPQHF.

The chain is built from TRBV5-4 and TRBJ2-5, with a weak D call TRBD1 (5 bases). This CDR3 spans 16 amino acids. CDR1 SGHNT and CDR2 YYREEE come from the germline V gene (reference sequence). Trimming took 4 bases from V and 6 from J, leaving 22 bases between them. The DNA of the CDR3 is TGTGCCAGCAGCCAATCAGCCGGGCAAGCAGGGCAGACCCAGTACTTC. Its protein is CASSQSAGQAGQTQYF.

This rearrangement joins TRBV7-2 to TRBJ1-5; TRBD1 is a possible D gene (5 bases). The CDR3 runs to 13 residues. In germline, CDR1 is SGHTA, CDR2 FQGNSA. The V gene lost 5 bases and the J gene lost 7 bases, with 12 bases spanning the gap. In nucleotides, the CDR3 is TGTGCCAGCAGCCTCAGGGCCGAACAGCCCCAGCATTTT. It translates to CASSLRAEQPQHF.

The rearrangement joins TRBV4-1 to TRBJ2-5; 8 nucleotides match TRBD1. CDR1 MGHRA and CDR2 YSYEKL come from the germline V gene. The CDR3 extends over 16 amino acids. V shed 1 base, J shed 5 bases, and the junction held 9 bases outside the gene matches. The CDR3 nucleotides are TGCGCCAGCAGCCAAGCCTACCTAGGGGACAGGGAGACCCAGTACTTC. It codes for CASSQAYLGDRETQYF.

This clone showed up just a few times. CDR3 DNA sequence: TGTGCCAGCAGGAAGGGAGGAAGTAACACTGAAGCTTTCTTT. Protein product: CASRKGGSNTEAFF. The chain links TRBV6-5 to TRBJ1-1; D is uncertain. V lost 6 bases, J lost 2 bases, and 13 bases lay in between. The CDR3 extends over 14 amino acids. Per germline, CDR1 MNHEY and CDR2 SVGAGI.

The chain has TRBV28 and TRBJ1-3; perhaps TRBD1 as D (6 bases). Germline V CDR1 and CDR2: MDHEN, SYDVKM. The V and J ends lost 5 bases and 0 bases respectively, with 14 bases between them. CDR3 length equals 16 residues. CDR3 residues: CASSVQLRGSGNTIYF. CDR3 coding DNA: TGTGCCAGCAGTGTCCAACTCAGGGGCTCTGGAAACACCATATATTTT.

The rearrangement links TRBV6-5 to TRBJ2-7; tentative D call: TRBD2 (6 bases). The CDR3 is 14 amino acids. Germline assignment: CDR1 MNHEY and CDR2 SVGAGI. V was shortened by 2 bases and J by 3 bases, with 11 bases between the two germline ends. CDR3 in DNA: TGTGCCAGCAGTTACAGGGAGGAGGTCTACGAGCAGTACTTC. It yields the protein CASSYREEVYEQYF.

This clone turned up a few times. The chain carries TRBV6-4 and TRBJ2-1, with D perhaps TRBD2 (5 bases). V was trimmed by 8 bases and J by 3 bases, leaving 14 bases between them. Germline CDR1 is MRHNA and CDR2 is SNTAGT. The length of the CDR3 is 14 residues. The CDR3 DNA is TGTGCCAGCGGGAGAACAAAATACTACAATGAGCAGTTCTTC. Protein sequence: CASGRTKYYNEQFF.

This chain connects TRBV21-1 to TRBJ1-1. TRBV21-1 is reported as a pseudogene. The CDR3 contains 15 residues. The CDR3, as DNA: TGTGCCAGCAGCAAAACCACTCGGAGGAACACTGAAGCTTTCTTT. It specifies CASSKTTRRNTEAFF.

The chain carries TRBV7-3 and TRBJ2-3; no clear D gene. The CDR3 has 11 amino acids. Deletions cut 4 bases from V and 6 bases from J, with 5 bases between. Germline V lookup: CDR1 SGHTA, CDR2 FQGTGA. The CDR3 nucleotides read TGTGCCAGCAGCTCCCTGGATACGCAGTATTTT. Its protein product is CASSSLDTQYF.

This clone was seen a handful of times. The chain has TRBV20-1 and TRBJ1-2; the match to TRBD1 covers 9 bases. Germline assignment: CDR1 DFQATT and CDR2 SNEGSKA (reference sequence). Trimming took 3 bases from V and 13 from J; bases not matched to a gene: 6. The CDR3 is 11 amino acids. CDR3 sequence (DNA): TGCAGTGCTAGGGTCGGACAGGGGTTCACCTTC. This translates into CSARVGQGFTF.

The chain has TRBV6-5 and TRBJ2-7, with D possibly matching TRBD1 (6 bases). Trimming removed 0 bases from V and 3 bases from J, with 9 bases in between. The germline V gene has CDR1 MNHEY and CDR2 SVGAGI. The CDR3 runs 14 residues. As DNA, the CDR3 is TGTGCCAGCAGTTACTCAGGGGACAACTACGAGCAGTACTTC. Amino acid sequence: CASSYSGDNYEQYF.

This chain links TRBV30 with TRBJ2-5; TRBD1 aligns across 10 bases. The J call may not be correct, given that the DNA end is closer to TRBJ2-7. This CDR3 spans 14 amino acids. CDR1 and CDR2 (germline): GTSNPN, SVGIG (reference sequence). This CDR3 is CAWREVGTGAEQYF. The DNA for the CDR3 is TGTGCCTGGAGGGAGGTGGGGACAGGGGCCGAGCAGTACTTC.

V usage is TRBV4-1 and J usage is TRBJ1-1; possible D gene TRBD1, 5 bases. In germline, CDR1 is MGHRA, CDR2 YSYEKL. The CDR3 contains 15 residues. V lost 2 bases to trimming and J lost 0 bases, with 10 bases between them. CDR3: CASSQRTILNTEAFF. For the CDR3, the DNA is TGCGCCAGCAGCCAACGGACAATACTGAACACTGAAGCTTTCTTT.

This clone came up a few times. The CDR3 is CASSVGEGPPGYGYTF. The CDR3 nucleotides read TGTGCCAGCAGCGTAGGGGAGGGGCCACCTGGGTATGGCTACACCTTC. This rearrangement joins TRBV9 to TRBJ1-2, with D perhaps TRBD1 (5 bases). CDR3 length: 16 amino acids. Germline values: CDR1 SGDLS, CDR2 YYNGEE. V lost 0 bases to trimming and J lost 5 bases, with 17 bases between them.

The chain carries TRBV28 and TRBJ1-2, with D maybe TRBD1 (6 bases). Looked up from germline, CDR1 is MDHEN and CDR2 is SYDVKM. CDR3 size: 12 residues. V lost 8 bases and J 2 bases, leaving 9 bases between the germline ends. CDR3 in DNA: TGTGCCAGCTTCAGGGGCAACTATGGCTACACCTTC. This codes for CASFRGNYGYTF.

The V call is TRBV15, the J call TRBJ2-1, with 8 nucleotides matching TRBD1. V shed 6 bases and J 7 bases; nucleotides not matched to a gene: 11. The CDR3 covers 15 residues. The germline gives CDR1 LNHNV, CDR2 YYDKDF (reference sequence). The CDR3 bases are TGTGCCACCAGTAGACCGGACAGGGATCCTAATGAGCAGTTCTTC. Protein product: CATSRPDRDPNEQFF.

CDR3: CAWAYGSGTRRAQFF. CDR3 DNA sequence: TGTGCCTGGGCTTACGGATCCGGGACTAGAAGAGCGCAGTTCTTC. The J gene is TRBJ2-1, the V gene TRBV30; 8 positions match TRBD2. The CDR3 covers 15 residues. Germline V CDR1 and CDR2: GTSNPN, SVGIG (reference sequence). After removal of 5 bases from V and 12 bases from J, the junction contained 18 bases not matched to a gene.

The chain combines TRBV2 with TRBJ2-7; 10 nucleotides match TRBD1. Germline V gene lookup returns CDR1 SNHLY and CDR2 FYNNEI. This CDR3 contains 16 residues. The V and J ends lost 4 bases and 3 bases, in that order; junction bases with no gene match: 9. The CDR3 is CASSGGLGQGLYEQYF. In nucleotides, the CDR3 is TGTGCCAGCAGTGGGGGCTTGGGACAGGGGCTCTACGAGCAGTACTTC. The whole variable domain, filled in from reference TRBV2 and TRBJ2-7, reads EPEVTQTPSHQVTQMGQEVILRCVPISNHLYFYWYRQILGQKVEFLVSFYNNEISEKSEIFDDQFSVERPDGSNFTLKIRSTKLEDSAMYFCASSGGLGQGLYEQYFGPGTRLTVT.

The chain employs TRBV7-3 and TRBJ1-6; 8 positions agree with TRBD1. CDR1 and CDR2 from the germline V gene are SGHTA and FQGTGA. V trimming: 11 bases; J trimming: 10 bases; junction bases outside the gene matches: 10. CDR3 size: 13 residues. CDR3 nucleotides: TGTGCCGGAGAATCGGGACAGGAGTCACCCCTCCACTTT. It translates to CAGESGQESPLHF. Based on the CDR3 plus reference TRBV7-3 and TRBJ1-6, the full variable domain is GAGVSQTPSNKVTEKGKYVELRCDPISGHTALYWYRQSLGQGPEFLIYFQGTGAADDSGLPNDRFFAVRPEGSVSTLKIQRTERGDSAVYLCAGESGQESPLHFGNGTRLTVT.

The chain is built from TRBV27 and TRBJ1-5; possible D gene TRBD1, 5 bases. The CDR3 totals 14 residues. The germline CDR1 and CDR2 sequences are MNHEY and SMNVEV (reference sequence). Trimming left V 6 bases short and J 6 bases short, with 15 bases between. The CDR3 DNA reads as TGTGCCAGCAGGCCCCTTGTAGGGGTTCAGCCCCAGCATTTT. This translates into CASRPLVGVQPQHF.

The genes are TRBV5-5 and TRBJ2-7; 7 positions agree with TRBD1. CDR1 and CDR2 from the germline V gene are SGHKS and YYEKEE (reference sequence). The CDR3 runs 18 residues. Trimming removed 1 base from V and 0 bases from J; junction bases left unmatched: 13. Here the CDR3 DNA reads TGTGCCAGCAGCTTGTACCCCTCGACAGGGCAGCGCTCCTACGAGCAGTACTTC. It specifies CASSLYPSTGQRSYEQYF.

This rearrangement joins TRBV6-1 to TRBJ2-2; 7 bases are shared with TRBD2. CDR1 is MNHNS, CDR2 SASEGT, per germline. This CDR3 contains 15 residues. Trimming removed 7 bases from V and 8 bases from J; junction bases left unmatched: 13. The CDR3, as DNA: TGTGCCAGCACAGAGACTAGCTCCCCTCGGGGGGAGCTGTTTTTT. Translation gives CASTETSSPRGELFF.

This sequence joins TRBV30 and TRBJ2-5; 7 bases match TRBD2. The germline CDR1 and CDR2 sequences are GTSNPN and SVGIG (reference sequence). This CDR3 has 13 amino acids. CDR3 DNA: TGTGCTACTAAGCGGGGCAGTGGGGAGACCCAGTACTTC. This sequence encodes CATKRGSGETQYF.

CDR3 nucleotides: TGTGCCAGCTCACCCCTAGCTTTCTCCGGGGAGCTGTTTTTT. It encodes CASSPLAFSGELFF. V is TRBV18 and J is TRBJ2-2, with D tentatively TRBD2 (5 bases). The CDR3 consists of 14 residues. Germline V gene data show CDR1 as KGHSH and CDR2 as LQKENI. Trimming cost V 3 bases and J 6 bases, with 11 bases left between them.

The V call is TRBV14, the J call TRBJ2-5; the match to TRBD1 covers 7 bases. The CDR3 contains 15 residues. Germline V gene lookup returns CDR1 SGHDN and CDR2 FVKESK. With V trimmed by 4 bases and J by 1 base, 6 bases remained unmatched. In nucleotides, the CDR3 is TGTGCCAGCAGCCTCCTGACAGGGCCCCAAGAGACCCAGTACTTC. It codes for CASSLLTGPQETQYF.

A few counts support this clone. The chain has TRBV6-5 and TRBJ1-4, with 9 bases fitting TRBD1. The V and J ends lost 0 bases and 7 bases, in that order; junction bases with no gene match: 3. The germline V gene encodes CDR1 MNHEY and CDR2 SVGAGI. The CDR3 length is 15 residues. The DNA of the CDR3 is TGTGCCAGCAGTTACTCTCGGACAGGGGTTGAAAAACTGTTTTTT. Its protein is CASSYSRTGVEKLFF.

This chain joins TRBV9 and TRBJ1-1; D might be TRBD1 (6 bases). This CDR3 contains 14 residues. V was shortened by 4 bases and J by 1 base, with 11 bases between the two germline ends. Germline CDR1 SGDLS, CDR2 YYNGEE. CDR3 amino acids: CASSRGGSNTEAFF. Here the CDR3 DNA reads TGTGCCAGCAGCAGGGGGGGTTCGAACACTGAAGCTTTCTTT.

The rearrangement links TRBV9 to TRBJ2-3; D is possibly TRBD1 (6 bases). The ends were cut back, 5 bases at V and 5 bases at J, with 15 bases in the middle. Per the germline V gene, CDR1 is SGDLS and CDR2 is YYNGEE. The CDR3 length is 14 residues. The CDR3 coding sequence is TGTGCCAGCAGTTTTGCAGGGGTAATAGATACGCAGTATTTT. It encodes CASSFAGVIDTQYF.

This clone was counted only a few times. The V gene is TRBV6-5, the J gene TRBJ2-5, with TRBD2 identical over 10 bases. In germline, CDR1 is MNHEY, CDR2 SVGAGI. V gave up 6 bases and J gave up 5 bases; unmatched junction bases: 6. The CDR3 covers 14 residues. CDR3 sequence reads: CASRSQLAGETQYF. The CDR3 coding sequence is TGTGCCAGCAGGTCCCAACTAGCGGGGGAGACCCAGTACTTC.